The 24 T cell receptor beta chains below all came from one sample that was sequenced in a study of blood T cell repertoires in COVID-19 (TCRdb year 2020). Libraries came from the immunoSEQ multiplex PCR assay. The table comes from immuneACCESS by way of TCRdb, which keeps in-frame sequences with V and J called. Part of the clones is missing from these tables; in studies checked, under half for an unresolved V gene and the rest for unknown reasons. Here the sample has about 170,000 clones; 85% to 90% occur a single time. About 6.5% of the sample is taken by the ten largest. Sequencing input: peripheral blood. The receptors originated from a woman of 80 years or more in a cohort sampled during active or convalescent COVID-19.

This chain uses TRBV10-3 with TRBJ1-1; TRBD1 matches at 7 bases. V was pared by 5 bases and J by 0 bases, with 3 bases of the junction left unmatched. Germline loops: CDR1 ENHRY, CDR2 SYGVKD. The CDR3 covers 14 residues. The CDR3 bases are TGTGCCATCAGTCTGACAGGGATGAACACTGAAGCTTTCTTT. Amino acids: CAISLTGMNTEAFF.

This chain uses TRBV5-1 with TRBJ1-4, with a tentative D call TRBD1 (6 bases). This CDR3 has 14 amino acids. Germline V gene sequence: CDR1 SGHRS, CDR2 YFSETQ. Trimming took off 5 bases at V and 7 bases at J, with 15 bases between the two ends. The CDR3 reads CASRDTGSGEKLFF. CDR3 in DNA: TGCGCCAGCAGGGATACAGGGAGCGGTGAAAAACTGTTTTTT.

J is TRBJ2-7 and V is TRBV9; 7 bases are a match to TRBD1. The junction had 12 bases not matched to a gene; V was cut back by 6 bases and J by 0 bases. The CDR3 extends over 16 amino acids. Germline V gene lookup returns CDR1 SGDLS and CDR2 YYNGEE. The CDR3: CASTVGSRGSSYEQYV. The CDR3 DNA is TGTGCCAGCACCGTGGGTTCCAGGGGGAGCTCCTACGAGCAGTACGTC.

V usage is TRBV11-3 and J usage is TRBJ2-1, with unresolved D. This CDR3 is built from 13 residues. Between the trimmed V and J ends, which lost 0 bases and 5 bases, there was a span of 5 bases. CDR1 and CDR2 (germline): SGHNT, YENEEA. The chain's CDR3 is CASSLDRHNEQFF. CDR3 sequence (DNA): TGTGCCAGCAGCTTAGATCGTCACAATGAGCAGTTCTTC.

This clone was observed a few times. V and J are TRBV19 and TRBJ1-3; no clear D gene. V lost 7 bases, J lost 5 bases, and 12 bases lay in between. In germline, CDR1 is LNHDA, CDR2 SQIVND (reference sequence). The CDR3 runs 13 residues. The DNA of the CDR3 is TGTGCCAGTATTCCGCCGGGGAGAAACACCATATATTTT. This translates into CASIPPGRNTIYF.

The chain combines TRBV7-2 with TRBJ2-3; D not certain. Between the trimmed V and J ends, which lost 2 bases and 0 bases, there was a span of 6 bases. Germline lookup yields CDR1 SGHTA and CDR2 FQGNSA. The CDR3 is 14 residues long. CDR3 coding DNA: TGTGCCAGCAGCTTAATTACTAGCACAGATACGCAGTATTTT. Translated: CASSLITSTDTQYF.

This chain connects TRBV2 to TRBJ1-3; D might be TRBD1 (6 bases). This CDR3 is built from 15 residues. The germline gives CDR1 SNHLY, CDR2 FYNNEI. V was trimmed by 6 bases and J by 0 bases, leaving 12 bases between them. This CDR3 is CASRSRDTSGNTIYF. CDR3 bases: TGTGCCAGCAGGTCACGGGACACCTCTGGAAACACCATATATTTT. Full variable domain (missing parts from reference TRBV2 and TRBJ1-3): EPEVTQTPSHQVTQMGQEVILRCVPISNHLYFYWYRQILGQKVEFLVSFYNNEISEKSEIFDDQFSVERPDGSNFTLKIRSTKLEDSAMYFCASRSRDTSGNTIYFGEGSWLTVV.

This rearrangement joins TRBV24-1 to TRBJ2-1; 7 bases line up with TRBD1. The CDR3 length is 16 residues. After removal of 2 bases from V and 0 bases from J, the junction contained 3 bases not matched to a gene. CDR1 and CDR2 from the germline V gene are KGHDR and SFDVKD. The CDR3 coding sequence is TGTGCCACCAGTGATTCGGGGACAGCCTCCTACAATGAGCAGTTCTTC. This translates into CATSDSGTASYNEQFF.

The V and J genes are TRBV4-1 and TRBJ2-1; tentative D call: TRBD2 (6 bases). The CDR3 totals 14 residues. Germline V CDR1 and CDR2: MGHRA, YSYEKL. Between the trimmed V and J ends, which lost 0 bases and 12 bases, there was a span of 15 bases. The CDR3 coding sequence is TGCGCCAGCAGCCAAGACCCCGCGCGCGGGGTGCAGTTCTTC. The encoded protein is CASSQDPARGVQFF.

The rearrangement links TRBV18 to TRBJ2-2, with TRBD2 identical over 15 bases. This CDR3 region has 18 residues. Unmatched junction bases numbered 8, after V lost 8 bases and J lost 1 base. Germline V gene sequence: CDR1 KGHSH, CDR2 LQKENI. The chain's CDR3 is CASTPGLAGGLNTGELFF. In DNA form, the CDR3 reads TGTGCCAGCACCCCGGGACTAGCGGGGGGTCTGAACACCGGGGAGCTGTTTTTT. Full variable domain (rest looked up from reference TRBV18 and TRBJ2-2): NAGVMQNPRHLVRRRGQEARLRCSPMKGHSHVYWYRQLPEEGLKFMVYLQKENIIDESGMPKERFSAEFPKEGPSILRIQQVVRGDSAAYFCASTPGLAGGLNTGELFFGEGSRLTVL.

The genes are TRBV3-1 (or the pseudogene TRBV3-2) and TRBJ2-3, with D possibly matching TRBD2 (7 bases). CDR1 and CDR2 (germline): LGHDT, YNNKEL (reference sequence). The CDR3 sequence is 16 residues long. The germline V and J ends were trimmed by 1 base and 6 bases, with 17 bases remaining between them. The CDR3 spells CASSQVGGGASDTQYF. CDR3 DNA sequence: TGTGCCAGCAGCCAAGTTGGTGGGGGGGCCTCGGATACGCAGTATTTT.

The genes are TRBV6-2 or TRBV6-3 and TRBJ1-6, with D unclear. Germline-derived CDR1 and CDR2 are MNHEY and SVGEGT. The CDR3 is 12 residues long. Trimming took off 2 bases at V and 13 bases at J, with 9 bases between the two ends. CDR3: CASSYNGRPLHF. CDR3 DNA: TGTGCCAGCAGTTACAACGGCAGGCCCCTCCACTTT.

V and J are TRBV7-9 and TRBJ2-5; 15 positions agree with TRBD2. Germline lookup yields CDR1 SEHNR and CDR2 FQNEAQ (reference sequence). V shed 5 bases, J shed 9 bases, and the junction held 16 bases outside the gene matches. The CDR3 has 18 amino acids. CDR3 sequence (DNA): TGTGCCAGCAGCGACAGGACTAGCGGGGGGGCGTCCTTGAGGTCCCAGTACTTC. It codes for CASSDRTSGGASLRSQYF. The full variable domain, rest sourced from reference TRBV7-9 and TRBJ2-5, is DTGVSQNPRHKITKRGQNVTFRCDPISEHNRLYWYRQTLGQGPEFLTYFQNEAQLEKSRLLSDRFSAERPKGSFSTLEIQRTEQGDSAMYLCASSDRTSGGASLRSQYFGPGTRLLVL.

DNA of the CDR3: TGTGCCAGCAGTGATAGGGGCAGGGGTCCCCACGAGCAGTACGTC. Its protein is CASSDRGRGPHEQYV. The chain carries TRBV6-1 and TRBJ2-7, with D perhaps TRBD1 (6 bases). Trimming removed 3 bases from V and 5 bases from J, with 17 bases in between. The germline gives CDR1 MNHNS, CDR2 SASEGT. The CDR3 runs 15 residues.

This chain connects TRBV10-3 to TRBJ2-1; perhaps TRBD1 as D (7 bases). V lost 7 bases and J 7 bases, leaving 11 bases between the germline ends. From germline, CDR1 is ENHRY and CDR2 SYGVKD. The CDR3 contains 12 residues. The CDR3 sequence is CAIMPGGNEQFF. In DNA form, the CDR3 reads TGTGCCATCATGCCAGGGGGGAATGAGCAGTTCTTC.

This rearrangement joins TRBV12-2 to TRBJ2-1; the table assigns TRBD2, which was not confirmed against the DNA. TRBV12-2 has pseudogene status. The CDR3 runs 16 residues. CDR3 DNA sequence: TGTGCAAGTCGCCCCCGGGGCGAGCGGGAAAGGGATGAGCAGTTCTTC. Protein: CASRPRGERERDEQFF.

DNA of the CDR3: TGCGCCAGCAGCCTTAAGACAACTTCTGGGGCCAACGTCCTGACTTTC. Translating gives CASSLKTTSGANVLTF. The chain employs TRBV4-1 and TRBJ2-6; no clear D. The CDR3 contains 16 residues. The germline V and J ends were trimmed by 4 bases and 1 base, with 11 bases remaining between them. In germline, CDR1 is MGHRA, CDR2 YSYEKL.

J is TRBJ2-1 and V is TRBV5-1, with 8 bases that match TRBD1. Per germline, CDR1 SGHRS and CDR2 YFSETQ. The CDR3 length is 15 residues. V gave up 4 bases and J gave up 4 bases; unmatched junction bases: 7. The CDR3 sequence: CASSPDRGTYNEQFF. CDR3 in DNA: TGCGCCAGCAGCCCCGACAGGGGTACTTACAATGAGCAGTTCTTC.

The sample holds a few counts of this clone. The CDR3 DNA follows: TGTGCCAGTAGTATAACTAGCGGGGCGGCACGAGTTGGCGGGGAGCTGTTTTTT. It is translated as CASSITSGAARVGGELFF. The rearrangement links TRBV19 to TRBJ2-2, with TRBD2 matching over 10 bases. CDR1 and CDR2 (germline): LNHDA, SQIVND (reference sequence). V dropped 2 bases and J dropped 7; count of bases not matched to a gene: 13. This CDR3 contains 18 residues.

The CDR3 here is CASSLAVTGPRLYV. CDR3 DNA sequence: TGTGCCAGCAGCTTGGCAGTGACAGGGCCGCGACTGTACGTC. V usage is TRBV5-6 and J usage is TRBJ2-7; 7 bases align to TRBD1. Trimming at V came to 0 bases and at J to 12 bases, leaving 12 bases not matched to a gene. The germline V gene encodes CDR1 SGHDT and CDR2 YYEEEE. This CDR3 spans 14 amino acids.

The rearrangement uses TRBV19 and TRBJ1-5; 12 positions agree with TRBD1. CDR3 size: 14 residues. Germline CDR1 LNHDA, CDR2 SQIVND (reference sequence). V lost 7 bases, J lost 6 bases, and 4 bases stayed unmatched. CDR3: CASMGQGAGQPQHF. DNA for the CDR3: TGTGCCAGTATGGGACAGGGGGCCGGTCAGCCCCAGCATTTT. Full variable domain (outside the CDR3, taken from reference TRBV19 and TRBJ1-5): DGGITQSPKYLFRKEGQNVTLSCEQNLNHDAMYWYRQDPGQGLRLIYYSQIVNDFQKGDIAEGYSVSREKKESFPLTVTSAQKNPTAFYLCASMGQGAGQPQHFGDGTRLSIL.

In this sample, this clone turned up a few times. The CDR3 nucleotides are TGTGCCAGCAGTCATGGACAGAGCTCTGGAAACACCATATATTTT. Encoded protein: CASSHGQSSGNTIYF. The chain is built from TRBV3-1 (or the pseudogene TRBV3-2) and TRBJ1-3; tentative D call: TRBD1 (6 bases). This CDR3 region has 15 residues. The V gene's germline CDR1 is LGHDT and CDR2 YNNKEL (reference sequence). The ends were cut back, 6 bases at V and 0 bases at J, with 12 bases in the middle.

V is TRBV2 and J is TRBJ2-1; D is uncertain. CDR3 length equals 15 residues. V lost 3 bases to trimming and J lost 4 bases, with 13 bases between them. Germline loops: CDR1 SNHLY, CDR2 FYNNEI. The CDR3: CASSDWQKEYNEQFF. Here the CDR3 DNA reads TGTGCCAGCAGTGATTGGCAGAAGGAGTACAATGAGCAGTTCTTC.

The sample holds one count of this clone. This sequence joins TRBV4-1 and TRBJ2-1; no firm D call. V gave up 1 base and J gave up 0 bases, with 13 bases separating them. Looked up from germline, CDR1 is MGHRA and CDR2 is YSYEKL. The CDR3 extends over 17 amino acids. CDR3 residues: CASSQVSRRSSYNEQFF. The CDR3 bases are TGCGCCAGCAGCCAAGTATCGAGGCGGAGCTCCTACAATGAGCAGTTCTTC.